The TCR beta chain under discussion was sequenced for a study of PD-1 blockade in classical Hodgkin lymphoma. Time point indicated: newly diagnosed, previously untreated cHL patient sample. The study, taken as a whole, reports: In newly diagnosed patients, baseline TCR diversity was reportedly below that of healthy donors.

This clone appeared once. Its antigen is not identified. Sequencing used immunoSEQ multiplex PCR; TCRdb keeps in-frame clones, though not all of them. The profile covers roughly 16,000 clones, with roughly 87% appearing a single time and about 4% taken by the ten largest. V lost 5 bases and J 1 base, leaving 14 bases between the germline ends. Germline V lookup: CDR1 LNHDA, CDR2 SQIVND (reference sequence). The CDR3 has 15 amino acids. The sequence came from a human donor with classical Hodgkin lymphoma. What was sequenced was peripheral blood mononuclear cells (PBMCs). The rearrangement uses TRBV19 and TRBJ1-1, with no clear D. CDR3 in DNA: TGTGCCAGTAGTCCCTTAAGACGGGAGAACACTGAAGCTTTCTTT. It translates to CASSPLRRENTEAFF.